This is a list of T cell receptor beta chains from one sample in a study of shared clonotypes between healthy human individuals. Generated by immunoSEQ multiplex PCR, the TCRdb table keeps only in-frame clones and is missing some. The repertoire holds about 2.1 million clones, with just over 90% as singletons. The sequencing input was naive CD8+ T cells from PBMCs. The receptors shown here come from a young man in good health. Some clones in this sample may be carry-over from other donors' samples. Both conserved end residues are part of each CDR3. The order of the fields is clone size, V gene, D gene, J gene, CDR3 DNA, CDR3 protein. The D gene is left open where the match is weak. A row's size may be missing; if present it is once, few, many or a size class.

>NA|TRBV4-1|NA|TRBJ2-2
TGCGCCAGCAGCTCTCGGGGGGCCACCGGGGAGCTGTTTTTT
CASSSRGATGELFF
>NA|TRBV14|NA|TRBJ2-3
TGTGCCAGCAGCCAAGGGAGTGCTAGCACAGATACGCAGTATTTT
CASSQGSASTDTQYF
>NA|TRBV5-1|NA|TRBJ2-3
TGCGCCAGCAGCTTGGCCACTAGGTGGACAGATACGCAGTATTTT
CASSLATRWTDTQYF
>NA|TRBV2|TRBD2|TRBJ2-2
TGTGCCAGCTTAGCTAGCGGGAGGTACACCGGGGAGCTGTTTTTT
CASLASGRYTGELFF
>NA|TRBV5-6|NA|TRBJ1-1
TGTGCCAGCACCAATCCCGGATCCTCGGAAGCTTTCTTT
CASTNPGSSEAFF
>NA|TRBV9|TRBD2|TRBJ2-7
TGTGCCAGCAGCGTAGGGAGCGGGAGGGTATACGAGCAGTACTTC
CASSVGSGRVYEQYF
>once|TRBV18|NA|TRBJ1-4
TGTGCCAGCTCACCAACTGGTCCAGCTCCCAAACTGTTTTTT
CASSPTGPAPKLFF
>NA|TRBV7-2|TRBD1|TRBJ2-7
TGTGCCAGCAGCCCTCCGGGACAGGGAGGCGAGCAGTACTTC
CASSPPGQGGEQYF
>NA|TRBV15|NA|TRBJ2-2
TGTGCCACCAGCAGAGGGAGTCCCGGGGAGCTGTTTTTT
CATSRGSPGELFF
>NA|TRBV29-1|NA|TRBJ1-1
TGCAGCGCAGGTTCCCCCGCTGAAGCTTTCTTT
CSAGSPAEAFF
>NA|TRBV2|TRBD2|TRBJ2-3
TGTGCCAGACGAACCGGGACTAGCGGTATCACAGATACGCAGTATTTT
CARRTGTSGITDTQYF
>NA|TRBV9|NA|TRBJ2-7
TGTGCCAGCAGCCCTCGGACCGACTACGAGCAGTACTTC
CASSPRTDYEQYF
>NA|TRBV28|NA|TRBJ1-2
TGTGCCAGCAGGGGAACAAGACTCTATGGCTACACCTTC
CASRGTRLYGYTF